What follows is one TCR beta chain and its context. The junction had 7 bases not matched to a gene; V was cut back by 0 bases and J by 2 bases. The CDR3 runs 17 residues. Germline V CDR1 and CDR2: ENHRY, SYGVKD. The record originates from a study of control samples from healthy donors and cancer patients. Here immunoSEQ multiplex PCR was the method, and the copy in TCRdb shows in-frame clones only, minus some. The profile shows 150,000 or so clones, roughly 93% of them singletons. The receptor's source is a man aged 50 to 59 in good health. Input material: blood. The V gene is TRBV10-3, the J gene TRBJ2-7; 10 nucleotides match TRBD2. This CDR3 is CAISESLVGLAAYEQYF. The CDR3 DNA is TGTGCCATCAGTGAGTCGTTAGTAGGACTAGCGGCCTACGAGCAGTACTTC.